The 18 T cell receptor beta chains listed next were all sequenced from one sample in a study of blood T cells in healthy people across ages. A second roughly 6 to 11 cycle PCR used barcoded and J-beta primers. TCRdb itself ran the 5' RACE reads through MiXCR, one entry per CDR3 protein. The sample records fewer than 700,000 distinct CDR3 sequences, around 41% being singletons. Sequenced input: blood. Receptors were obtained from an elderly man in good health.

The chain's CDR3 is CASALDGNQPQHF. For the CDR3, the DNA is TGTGCCAGTGCACTGGACGGGAATCAGCCCCAGCATTTT. The V gene is TRBV6-4, the J gene TRBJ1-5; D not certain. With 9 bases removed from V and 4 bases from J, the gap between germline ends came to 13 bases. CDR1 and CDR2 from the germline V gene are MRHNA and SNTAGT. CDR3 size: 13 residues.

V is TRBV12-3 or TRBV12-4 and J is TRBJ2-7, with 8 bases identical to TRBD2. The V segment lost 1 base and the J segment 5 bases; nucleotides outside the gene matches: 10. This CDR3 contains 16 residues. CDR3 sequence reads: CASSLGPGGGGHEQYF. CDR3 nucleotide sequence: TGTGCCAGCAGTTTAGGGCCGGGGGGGGGCGGGCACGAGCAGTACTTC.

CDR3 amino acids: CASSQELGGALSTQYF. CDR3 DNA: TGCGCCAGCAGCCAAGAGCTGGGGGGGGCCCTTTCTACGCAGTATTTT. V usage is TRBV4-3 and J usage is TRBJ2-3; the D gene is possibly TRBD2 (7 bases). The V and J ends lost 0 bases and 8 bases respectively, with 18 bases between them. CDR3 length equals 16 residues. Germline V gene sequence: CDR1 LGHNA, CDR2 YSLEER.

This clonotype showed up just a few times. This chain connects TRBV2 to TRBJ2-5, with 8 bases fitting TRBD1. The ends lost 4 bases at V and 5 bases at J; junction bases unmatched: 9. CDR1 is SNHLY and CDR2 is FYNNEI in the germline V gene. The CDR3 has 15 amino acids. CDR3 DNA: TGTGCCAGCAGTGTCCGACAGGGGCCCACGGAGACCCAGTACTTC. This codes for CASSVRQGPTETQYF. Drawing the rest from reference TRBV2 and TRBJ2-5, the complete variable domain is EPEVTQTPSHQVTQMGQEVILRCVPISNHLYFYWYRQILGQKVEFLVSFYNNEISEKSEIFDDQFSVERPDGSNFTLKIRSTKLEDSAMYFCASSVRQGPTETQYFGPGTRLLVL.

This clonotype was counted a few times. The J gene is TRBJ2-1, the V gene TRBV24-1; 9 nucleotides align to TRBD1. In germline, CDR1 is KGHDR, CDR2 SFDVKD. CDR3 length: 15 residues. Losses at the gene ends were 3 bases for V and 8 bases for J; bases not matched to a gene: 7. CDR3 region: CATSDNRDRVHEQFF. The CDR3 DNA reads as TGTGCCACCAGTGATAACCGGGACAGGGTCCATGAGCAGTTCTTC.

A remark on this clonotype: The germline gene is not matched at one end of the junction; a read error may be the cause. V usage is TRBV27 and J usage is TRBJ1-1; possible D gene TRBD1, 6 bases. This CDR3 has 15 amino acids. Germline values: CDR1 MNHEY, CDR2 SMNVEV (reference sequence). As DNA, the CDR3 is TGTGTCAGCAGGGTGAGATACAGGGTCATCACTGAAGCTTTCTTT. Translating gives CVSRVRYRVITEAFF.

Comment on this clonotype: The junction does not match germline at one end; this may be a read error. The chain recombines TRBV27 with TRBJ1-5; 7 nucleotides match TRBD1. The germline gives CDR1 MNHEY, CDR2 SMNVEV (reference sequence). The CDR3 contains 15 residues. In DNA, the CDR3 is TGTGCCAGCCGGTCGAACAGGGGATACAATCAGCCCCGGCATTTT. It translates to CASRSNRGYNQPRHF.

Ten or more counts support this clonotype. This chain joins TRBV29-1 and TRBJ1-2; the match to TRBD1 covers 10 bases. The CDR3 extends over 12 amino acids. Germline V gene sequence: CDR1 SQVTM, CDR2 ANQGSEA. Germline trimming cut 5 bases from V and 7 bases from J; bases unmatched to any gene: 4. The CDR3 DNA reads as TGCAGCGTTCAGACAGGGGGCGGTGGCTACACCTTC. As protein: CSVQTGGGGYTF.

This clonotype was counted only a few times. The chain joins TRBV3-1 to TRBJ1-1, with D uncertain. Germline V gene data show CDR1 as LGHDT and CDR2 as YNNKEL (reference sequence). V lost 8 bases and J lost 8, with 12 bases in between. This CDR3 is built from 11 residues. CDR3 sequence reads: CASGRNQEAFF. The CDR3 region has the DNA TGTGCCAGCGGTCGAAACCAGGAAGCTTTCTTT.

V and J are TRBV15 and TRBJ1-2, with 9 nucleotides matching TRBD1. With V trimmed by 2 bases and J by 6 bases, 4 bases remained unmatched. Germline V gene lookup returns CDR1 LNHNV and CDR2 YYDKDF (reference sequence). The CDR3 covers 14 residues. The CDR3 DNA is TGTGCCACCAGCAGAACGGACAGGGGAGATGGCTACACCTTC. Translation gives CATSRTDRGDGYTF.

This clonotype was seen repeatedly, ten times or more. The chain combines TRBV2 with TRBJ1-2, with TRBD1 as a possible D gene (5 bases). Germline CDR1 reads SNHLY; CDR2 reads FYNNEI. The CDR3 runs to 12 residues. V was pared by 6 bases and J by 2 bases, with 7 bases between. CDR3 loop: CASSRVNYGYTF. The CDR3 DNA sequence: TGTGCCAGCAGCAGGGTCAACTATGGCTACACCTTC.

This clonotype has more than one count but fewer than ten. CDR3 sequence: CSARDSLTDTQYF. CDR3 DNA sequence: TGCAGTGCTAGAGATTCCCTAACTGATACGCAGTATTTT. This chain links TRBV20-1 with TRBJ2-3; the D is unclear. Trimming removed 0 bases from V and 6 bases from J, with 10 bases in between. The V gene's germline CDR1 is DFQATT and CDR2 SNEGSKA (reference sequence). The CDR3 is 13 residues long.

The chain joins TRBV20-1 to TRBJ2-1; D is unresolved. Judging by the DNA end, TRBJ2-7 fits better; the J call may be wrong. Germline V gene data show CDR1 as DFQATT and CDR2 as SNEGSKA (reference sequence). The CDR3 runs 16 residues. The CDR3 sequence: CSARGFRRSSYNEQYF. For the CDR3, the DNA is TGCAGTGCTAGGGGTTTTAGGCGATCTTCCTACAATGAGCAGTACTTC.

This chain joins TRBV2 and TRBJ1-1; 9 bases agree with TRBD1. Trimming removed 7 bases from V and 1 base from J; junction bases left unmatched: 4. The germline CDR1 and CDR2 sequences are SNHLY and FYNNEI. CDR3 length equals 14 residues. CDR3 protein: CASKAGQGNTEAFF. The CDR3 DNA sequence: TGTGCCAGCAAGGCGGGACAGGGGAACACTGAAGCTTTCTTT.

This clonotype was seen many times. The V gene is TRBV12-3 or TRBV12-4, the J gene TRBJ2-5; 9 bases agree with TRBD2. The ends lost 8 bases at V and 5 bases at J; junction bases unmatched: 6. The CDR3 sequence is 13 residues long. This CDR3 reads CASHGTSWETQYF. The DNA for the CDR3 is TGTGCCAGCCACGGGACTAGCTGGGAGACCCAGTACTTC.

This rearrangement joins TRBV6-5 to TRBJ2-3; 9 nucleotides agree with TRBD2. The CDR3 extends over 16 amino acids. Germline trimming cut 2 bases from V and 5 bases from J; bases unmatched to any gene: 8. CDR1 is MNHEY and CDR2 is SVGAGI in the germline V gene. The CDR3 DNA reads TGTGCCAGCAGTTACCAGGGACTAGCTCGAGAAGATACGCAGTATTTT. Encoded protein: CASSYQGLAREDTQYF.

CDR3 amino acids: CSATPRLARPTDTQYF. The CDR3 DNA reads TGCAGTGCTACCCCTAGACTAGCGCGGCCCACAGATACGCAGTATTTT. V gene TRBV20-1 combines with J gene TRBJ2-3; the match to TRBD2 covers 8 bases. The CDR3 extends over 16 amino acids. Germline assignment: CDR1 DFQATT and CDR2 SNEGSKA (reference sequence). V lost 4 bases, J lost 2 bases, and 11 bases stayed unmatched.

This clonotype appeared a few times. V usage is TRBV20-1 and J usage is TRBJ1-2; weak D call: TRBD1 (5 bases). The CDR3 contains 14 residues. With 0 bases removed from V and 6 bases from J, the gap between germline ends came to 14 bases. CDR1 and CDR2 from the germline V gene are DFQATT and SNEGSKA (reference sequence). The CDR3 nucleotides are TGCAGTGCTAGAGATCGCAGGGTGGTGGATGGCTACACCTTC. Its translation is CSARDRRVVDGYTF.